The text below deals with one T cell receptor (beta chain). The source of the sample is a study of blood T cell repertoires in COVID-19. Background on the study: PBMCs, B-cell-depleted T cells, or T cells provided the cDNA or gDNA that made up the material.

In Cohort 3, a recovered donor had either two negative PCRs, clearance, or symptom resolution. The germline CDR1 and CDR2 sequences are SGHTS and YDEGEE. This CDR3 region has 15 residues. V gave up 3 bases and J gave up 1 base; unmatched junction bases: 3. TCRdb keeps only in-frame clones here, not all; method: immunoSEQ multiplex PCR. Of 150,000 to 200,000 clones in the sample, around 87% were seen once. The chain is built from TRBV5-8 and TRBJ1-5; 8 bases are a match to TRBD1. This clonotype was obtained from a woman aged 45-65 years who had recovered from COVID-19. The sequenced sample consisted of PBMCs or T cells enriched from blood (not recorded which). CDR3 sequence: CASSSRQGSNQPQHF. CDR3 coding DNA: TGTGCCAGCAGCTCGAGACAGGGGAGCAATCAGCCCCAGCATTTT.